A single sample is the source of the 22 T cell receptor beta chains below, sequenced in a study of blood T cell repertoires in COVID-19. Data came from immunoSEQ multiplex PCR; TCRdb stores just in-frame clones and leaves some out. Of some 380,000 clones detected, around 87% appear once; the ten largest clones hold 6.5%. Sequences were obtained from peripheral blood. The receptor source for this set is a man aged 18 to 29 with active or convalescent COVID-19.

This chain links TRBV28 with TRBJ2-7; D unresolved. With 5 bases removed from V and 9 bases from J, the gap between germline ends came to 14 bases. The length of the CDR3 is 12 residues. Germline V gene sequence: CDR1 MDHEN, CDR2 SYDVKM. The CDR3 nucleotides are TGTGCCAGCAGTAACTACCCTACGGGGCAGTACTTC. Translated, it gives CASSNYPTGQYF.

The V gene is TRBV2, the J gene TRBJ1-5; TRBD1 is a possible D gene (5 bases). Deletions cut 6 bases from V and 0 bases from J, with 12 bases between. CDR1 is SNHLY and CDR2 is FYNNEI in the germline V gene. This CDR3 is 15 amino acids long. The CDR3 protein is CASRAGGVSNQPQHF. The CDR3 region has the DNA TGTGCCAGCAGGGCGGGAGGGGTTAGCAATCAGCCCCAGCATTTT.

The rearrangement links TRBV7-9 to TRBJ2-3; tentative D call: TRBD2 (6 bases). In germline, CDR1 is SEHNR, CDR2 FQNEAQ (reference sequence). Trimming removed 6 bases from V and 0 bases from J, with 7 bases in between. The CDR3 extends over 13 amino acids. CDR3 residues: CASRLASTDTQYF. CDR3 sequence (DNA): TGTGCCAGCAGACTAGCTAGCACAGATACGCAGTATTTT.

The chain carries TRBV11-3 and TRBJ2-6; 12 bases map to TRBD1. Germline trimming cut 8 bases from V and 2 bases from J; bases unmatched to any gene: 7. CDR1 and CDR2 (germline): SGHNT, YENEEA. CDR3 length equals 17 residues. The CDR3 loop reads CASSSGTGGAGANVLTF. The DNA of the CDR3 is TGTGCCAGCTCTAGTGGGACAGGGGGCGCTGGGGCCAACGTCCTGACTTTC. The complete variable domain, with remaining parts taken from reference TRBV11-3 and TRBJ2-6, reads EAGVVQSPRYKIIEKKQPVAFWCNPISGHNTLYWYLQNLGQGPELLIRYENEEAVDDSQLPKDRFSAERLKGVDSTLKIQPAELGDSAVYLCASSSGTGGAGANVLTFGAGSRLTVL.

The chain is built from TRBV7-3 and TRBJ1-1; D is unclear. Trimming pared 6 bases from V and 2 bases from J, leaving 10 bases between. CDR1 and CDR2 from the germline V gene are SGHTA and FQGTGA. CDR3 size: 13 residues. The CDR3 nucleotides are TGTGCCAGCAGAAGGGAGGGAAACACTGAAGCTTTCTTT. Its translation is CASRREGNTEAFF.

Concerning this clone: The sample contains more than one DNA sequence encoding this CDR3. This chain joins TRBV18 and TRBJ1-5, with D tentatively TRBD1 (6 bases). Germline CDR1 and CDR2: KGHSH and LQKENI. Trimming shortened V by 6 bases and J by 3 bases, and 9 bases separated the two germline ends. This CDR3 comprises 13 residues. CDR3 bases: TGTGCCAGCTCTCGACAGGACAATCAGCCCCAGCATTTT. This codes for CASSRQDNQPQHF. Full variable domain (missing parts from reference TRBV18 and TRBJ1-5): NAGVMQNPRHLVRRRGQEARLRCSPMKGHSHVYWYRQLPEEGLKFMVYLQKENIIDESGMPKERFSAEFPKEGPSILRIQQVVRGDSAAYFCASSRQDNQPQHFGDGTRLSIL.

The genes are TRBV28 and TRBJ2-7; no firm D call. Germline-derived CDR1 and CDR2 are MDHEN and SYDVKM. V was clipped by 3 bases and J by 0 bases, with 12 bases between them. This CDR3 has 15 amino acids. The CDR3 DNA sequence: TGTGCCAGCAGTTTTCTCCGGGTCTCCTCCTACGAGCAGTACTTC. As protein: CASSFLRVSSYEQYF.

The chain recombines TRBV18 with TRBJ1-1, with TRBD1 identical over 10 bases. Germline CDR1 reads KGHSH; CDR2 reads LQKENI. V was clipped by 5 bases and J by 3 bases; unmatched bases: 3. The CDR3 runs to 14 residues. CDR3 nucleotides: TGTGCCAGCTCAATTGGGACAGGGGACACTGAAGCTTTCTTT. Translation gives CASSIGTGDTEAFF.

This clone was recorded once. The chain joins TRBV19 to TRBJ2-5; D is uncertain. Trimming cost V 6 bases and J 5 bases, with 16 bases left between them. The CDR3 consists of 14 residues. The germline gives CDR1 LNHDA, CDR2 SQIVND (reference sequence). In nucleotides, the CDR3 is TGTGCCAGTAGCGAACAGCCCCGACCGGAGACCCAGTACTTC. As protein: CASSEQPRPETQYF.

This clone was picked up one time. The gene calls are TRBV9 and TRBJ1-1; TRBD1 aligns across 7 bases. V shed 4 bases, J shed 0 bases, and the junction held 6 bases outside the gene matches. The CDR3 contains 15 residues. The germline CDR1 and CDR2 sequences are SGDLS and YYNGEE. The CDR3 sequence: CASSPPDRMNTEAFF. CDR3 nucleotide sequence: TGTGCCAGCAGCCCCCCGGACAGGATGAACACTGAAGCTTTCTTT.

The CDR3 reads CASSFQGNLALNTEAFF. The CDR3 nucleotides read TGTGCCAGCTCATTCCAGGGAAACCTTGCCTTGAACACTGAAGCTTTCTTT. The chain employs TRBV18 and TRBJ1-1; maybe TRBD1 (5 bases). The CDR3 spans 17 residues. V gave up 5 bases and J gave up 0 bases, with 19 bases separating them. The V gene's germline CDR1 is KGHSH and CDR2 LQKENI.

The rearrangement uses TRBV11-2 and TRBJ1-1, with no clear D. The CDR3 loop spans 13 amino acids. With 2 bases removed from V and 3 bases from J, the gap between germline ends came to 7 bases. Per germline, CDR1 SGHAT and CDR2 FQNNGV. CDR3 in amino acids: CASSLSVHTEAFF. The CDR3, as DNA: TGTGCCAGCAGCTTATCAGTCCACACTGAAGCTTTCTTT.

The chain carries TRBV7-2 and TRBJ2-5; 9 nucleotides line up with TRBD2. The junction had 1 base not matched to a gene; V was cut back by 1 base and J by 1 base. This CDR3 comprises 15 residues. Germline CDR1 and CDR2: SGHTA and FQGNSA. CDR3 residues: CASSLEAGGQETQYF. The CDR3 nucleotides read TGTGCCAGCAGCTTAGAAGCGGGGGGCCAAGAGACCCAGTACTTC.

The chain uses TRBV5-6 and TRBJ2-1; perhaps TRBD1 as D (5 bases). V lost 0 bases and J 7 bases, leaving 20 bases between the germline ends. Germline CDR1 and CDR2: SGHDT and YYEEEE. The CDR3 is 17 residues long. For the CDR3, the DNA is TGTGCCAGCAGCTTGGGGGATTTGTGGGGCGCGGAAAATGAGCAGTTCTTC. Translating gives CASSLGDLWGAENEQFF. Filled out from reference TRBV5-6 and TRBJ2-1, the complete variable domain reads DAGVTQSPTHLIKTRGQQVTLRCSPKSGHDTVSWYQQALGQGPQFIFQYYEEEERQRGNFPDRFSGHQFPNYSSELNVNALLLGDSALYLCASSLGDLWGAENEQFFGPGTRLTVL.

This rearrangement joins TRBV5-1 to TRBJ1-1; tentatively, D is TRBD1 (6 bases). The CDR3 spans 14 residues. Between the trimmed V and J ends, which lost 1 base and 6 bases, there was a span of 13 bases. Germline-derived CDR1 and CDR2 are SGHRS and YFSETQ. The CDR3 coding sequence is TGCGCCAGCAGCTTGTTAGGGGGTAGCCCTGAAGCTTTCTTT. Translating gives CASSLLGGSPEAFF. Filled out from reference TRBV5-1 and TRBJ1-1, the complete variable domain reads KAGVTQTPRYLIKTRGQQVTLSCSPISGHRSVSWYQQTPGQGLQFLFEYFSETQRNKGNFPGRFSGRQFSNSRSEMNVSTLELGDSALYLCASSLLGGSPEAFFGQGTRLTVV.

J is TRBJ2-7 and V is TRBV3-1 (or the pseudogene TRBV3-2); maybe TRBD1 (5 bases). Germline CDR1 LGHDT, CDR2 YNNKEL (reference sequence). This CDR3 spans 16 amino acids. V was trimmed by 0 bases and J by 0 bases, leaving 12 bases between them. CDR3 sequence reads: CASSQDDRKSSYEQYF. Written as DNA, the CDR3 is TGTGCCAGCAGCCAAGATGACAGAAAGAGCTCCTACGAGCAGTACTTC.

V and J are TRBV29-1 and TRBJ2-1, with D possibly matching TRBD2 (5 bases). Germline CDR1 and CDR2: SQVTM and ANQGSEA. V was cut by 7 bases and J by 7 bases, with 23 bases left in between. The CDR3 is made up of 15 amino acids. In DNA form, the CDR3 reads TGCAGCGCCTGGAAACTAGAACCCTATGTGAATGAGCAGTTCTTC. Translating gives CSAWKLEPYVNEQFF.

The CDR3 DNA reads TGTGCCAGCAGTTACGGTTGGGGGCTTGGGGGCTACACCTTC. It encodes CASSYGWGLGGYTF. This chain uses TRBV6-2 or TRBV6-3 with TRBJ1-2; possible D gene TRBD1, 6 bases. The V end was cut by 2 bases, the J end by 8 bases, with 15 bases between. Per germline, CDR1 MNHEY and CDR2 SVGEGT. CDR3 size: 14 residues.

This chain uses TRBV18 with TRBJ2-5; 9 bases agree with TRBD1. The CDR3 has 15 residues. V lost 3 bases and J lost 2; bases outside the gene matches: 4. CDR1 and CDR2 from the germline V gene are KGHSH and LQKENI. The CDR3 DNA reads as TGTGCCAGCTCACCCTACGACAGGGGGCAAGAGACCCAGTACTTC. Translation gives CASSPYDRGQETQYF.

This chain connects TRBV4-1 to TRBJ1-5, with TRBD1 identical over 10 bases. Trimming took 1 base from V and 4 from J; bases not matched to a gene: 10. Per the germline V gene, CDR1 is MGHRA and CDR2 is YSYEKL. This CDR3 spans 18 amino acids. DNA of the CDR3: TGCGCCAGCAGCCAAGGTCGATTGGGGACAGGGGAAAATCAGCCCCAGCATTTT. Translation gives CASSQGRLGTGENQPQHF.

The J gene is TRBJ2-1, the V gene TRBV9; the match to TRBD2 covers 7 bases. Germline assignment: CDR1 SGDLS and CDR2 YYNGEE. CDR3 length: 15 amino acids. V dropped 0 bases and J dropped 7; count of bases not matched to a gene: 7. CDR3 sequence: CASSVASGAGNEQFF. In DNA, the CDR3 is TGTGCCAGCAGCGTAGCGAGCGGGGCGGGGAATGAGCAGTTCTTC.

The CDR3 DNA reads as TGTGCCAGCAGCCCGGGACAGGCCACCAGGCACACGCAGTATTTT. It specifies CASSPGQATRHTQYF. The chain combines TRBV7-2 with TRBJ2-3; 8 positions match TRBD1. The CDR3 totals 15 residues. V lost 5 bases and J lost 9; bases outside the gene matches: 13. From germline, CDR1 is SGHTA and CDR2 FQGNSA.